Reported below is one T cell receptor beta chain. Its specificity is unknown. The source of the sample is a study of T cell responses to AZD1222 COVID-19 vaccine. Study-wide findings and caveats: Regions left unmutated in variants are reportedly the target of nearly half of spike-specific TCRs.

Trimming left V 5 bases short and J 0 bases short, with 12 bases between. The CDR3 is 14 amino acids. Germline V lookup: CDR1 SGHRS, CDR2 YFSETQ. Assay used: immunoSEQ multiplex PCR; TCRdb lists only in-frame clones, some missing. This sample carries 65,000 to 90,000 clones, around nine tenths of them seen once, and the ten largest clones take around 1.3%. The chain links TRBV5-1 to TRBJ2-7; D possibly corresponds to TRBD1 (6 bases). This receptor was obtained from an adult who received the AZD1222 COVID-19 vaccine. Sequenced here: peripheral blood, sampled 28 days after the second AZD1222 dose. The CDR3 sequence is CASSPWTVSYEQYF. The CDR3 DNA sequence: TGCGCCAGCAGTCCCTGGACAGTCTCCTACGAGCAGTACTTC.